The clone carrying this T cell receptor (beta chain) was detected a few times. Antigen: not known. 5'RACE with constant-segment primers yielded barcoded, UMI-tagged TCR alpha and TCR beta cDNA libraries. One entry per CDR3 protein, called by TCRdb with MiXCR from the 5' RACE reads. The data hold approximately 450,000 distinct CDR3 sequences, with 18% observed a single time. The entry originates in a study of T-cell memory formation after mild COVID-19. V lost 0 bases, J lost 4 bases, and 13 bases lay in between. Per the germline V gene, CDR1 is SGHDT and CDR2 is YYEEEE. This CDR3 comprises 15 residues. Overall study findings and caveats: Researchers found some responding clones in pre-infection memory, a sign that cross-reactive memory joined.

Specimen: PBMCs or a T cell subset sorted from them (not recorded which). The receptor was isolated from an adult woman who had mild COVID-19 (a few samples of this study predate the infection). Cell type and time point are not known. This rearrangement joins TRBV5-6 to TRBJ1-2, with D perhaps matching TRBD1 (5 bases). The CDR3 sequence is CASSLAGGLGYGYTF. CDR3 sequence (DNA): TGTGCCAGCAGCTTGGCCGGGGGTCTCGGCTATGGCTACACCTTC.